This is a list of T cell receptor beta chains from one sample in a study of blood T cell repertoires in COVID-19. Method: immunoSEQ multiplex PCR; TCRdb's copy keeps in-frame clones and lacks some. The data contain over 120,000 clones, about 80% of them singletons. The specimen sequenced was peripheral blood. The receptors were gathered from a woman aged 55-69 years with acute or convalescent COVID-19. Both conserved end residues are part of each CDR3. Each record gives: J gene, D gene, V gene, clone size, CDR3 protein, CDR3 DNA. The D gene is left open where the match is weak. Clone size, where shown, is once, few, many, or a class for clones that have expanded.

j_gene: TRBJ1-1; d_gene: -; v_gene: TRBV7-2; abundance: once; CDR3aa: CASSPGQLNTEAFF; CDR3nt: TGTGCCAGCAGCCCCGGACAGTTAAACACTGAAGCTTTCTTT
j_gene: TRBJ1-2; d_gene: -; v_gene: TRBV19; abundance: -; CDR3aa: CASGPWGLSANYGYTF; CDR3nt: TGTGCCAGTGGCCCCTGGGGGCTCTCGGCTAACTATGGCTACACCTTC
j_gene: TRBJ2-7; d_gene: TRBD2; v_gene: TRBV7-9; abundance: -; CDR3aa: CASSLRLGSGGIYEQYF; CDR3nt: TGTGCCAGCAGCTTGCGCCTGGGAAGCGGGGGTATCTACGAGCAGTACTTC
j_gene: TRBJ2-2; d_gene: -; v_gene: TRBV28; abundance: -; CDR3aa: CASSLAGNTGELFF; CDR3nt: TGTGCCAGCAGTTTAGCAGGGAACACCGGGGAGCTGTTTTTT
j_gene: TRBJ1-4; d_gene: TRBD1; v_gene: TRBV5-1; abundance: once; CDR3aa: CASSFSQGAREKLFF; CDR3nt: TGCGCCAGCAGCTTCTCACAGGGGGCGCGAGAAAAACTGTTTTTT
j_gene: TRBJ1-2; d_gene: -; v_gene: TRBV5-4; abundance: few; CDR3aa: CASSPGGVGVNYGYTF; CDR3nt: TGTGCCAGCAGCCCCGGGGGGGTTGGCGTAAACTATGGCTACACCTTC
j_gene: TRBJ1-6; d_gene: -; v_gene: TRBV7-3; abundance: -; CDR3aa: CASSSTVNSPLHF; CDR3nt: TGTGCCAGCAGCTCCACTGTTAATTCACCCCTCCACTTT
j_gene: TRBJ2-4; d_gene: -; v_gene: TRBV14; abundance: -; CDR3aa: CASSESRSGRKYF; CDR3nt: TGTGCCAGCAGCGAATCGCGGTCAGGGCGAAAGTACTTC
j_gene: TRBJ1-1; d_gene: -; v_gene: TRBV14; abundance: -; CDR3aa: CASSVMNTEAFF; CDR3nt: TGTGCCAGCAGCGTCATGAACACTGAAGCTTTCTTT
j_gene: TRBJ1-2; d_gene: -; v_gene: TRBV6-5; abundance: once; CDR3aa: CASSTGNGYGYTF; CDR3nt: TGTGCCAGCAGTACAGGAAACGGCTATGGCTACACCTTC
j_gene: TRBJ2-1; d_gene: TRBD2; v_gene: TRBV7-7; abundance: -; CDR3aa: CASALNSGRYNEQFF; CDR3nt: TGTGCCAGCGCCCTCAATAGCGGGAGATACAATGAGCAGTTCTTC
j_gene: TRBJ2-7; d_gene: -; v_gene: TRBV12-3/TRBV12-4; abundance: -; CDR3aa: CASSFGWPHEQYF; CDR3nt: TGTGCCAGCAGTTTCGGGTGGCCCCACGAGCAGTACTTC
j_gene: TRBJ2-3; d_gene: -; v_gene: TRBV11-1; abundance: -; CDR3aa: CASSLATGTDTQYF; CDR3nt: TGTGCCAGCAGCTTAGCAACGGGCACAGATACGCAGTATTTT
j_gene: TRBJ1-5; d_gene: -; v_gene: TRBV7-9; abundance: -; CDR3aa: CASSLGHSNQPQHF; CDR3nt: TGTGCCAGCAGCTTAGGACATAGCAATCAGCCCCAGCATTTT
j_gene: TRBJ2-1; d_gene: TRBD2; v_gene: TRBV9; abundance: -; CDR3aa: CASSVGPTAGATDEQFF; CDR3nt: TGTGCCAGCAGCGTAGGGCCCACCGCGGGAGCCACAGATGAGCAGTTCTTC
j_gene: TRBJ2-3; d_gene: TRBD1; v_gene: TRBV24-1; abundance: few; CDR3aa: CATSGADRGRGTDTQYF; CDR3nt: TGTGCCACCAGTGGGGCGGACAGGGGAAGGGGCACAGATACGCAGTATTTT
j_gene: TRBJ2-3; d_gene: TRBD1; v_gene: TRBV27; abundance: -; CDR3aa: CASSLASGTGADTQYF; CDR3nt: TGTGCCAGCAGTTTAGCATCCGGGACAGGGGCAGATACGCAGTATTTT
j_gene: TRBJ1-1; d_gene: -; v_gene: TRBV30; abundance: -; CDR3aa: CAWSVLGRPLLTEAFF; CDR3nt: TGTGCCTGGAGTGTACTTGGCAGGCCGCTCCTCACTGAAGCTTTCTTT
j_gene: TRBJ1-4; d_gene: -; v_gene: TRBV7-9; abundance: -; CDR3aa: CASSFLFGKAGEKLFF; CDR3nt: TGTGCCAGCAGCTTCCTGTTCGGGAAGGCGGGTGAAAAACTGTTTTTT
j_gene: TRBJ1-5; d_gene: -; v_gene: TRBV19; abundance: -; CDR3aa: CASTPSNQPQHF; CDR3nt: TGTGCCAGTACCCCCTCGAATCAGCCCCAGCATTTT
j_gene: TRBJ2-1; d_gene: TRBD2; v_gene: TRBV10-2; abundance: once; CDR3aa: CASRAQGTSYNEQFF; CDR3nt: TGCGCCAGCAGGGCCCAGGGGACTAGCTACAATGAGCAGTTCTTC
j_gene: TRBJ2-3; d_gene: -; v_gene: TRBV11-3; abundance: once; CDR3aa: CASSGQQGSGTDTQYF; CDR3nt: TGTGCCAGCAGCGGTCAACAGGGCTCGGGCACAGATACGCAGTATTTT
j_gene: TRBJ2-3; d_gene: TRBD2; v_gene: TRBV11-2; abundance: -; CDR3aa: CASSLGREGTDTQYF; CDR3nt: TGTGCCAGCAGCTTAGGGCGGGAGGGCACAGATACGCAGTATTTT
j_gene: TRBJ2-1; d_gene: TRBD2; v_gene: TRBV3-1/TRBV3-2; abundance: -; CDR3aa: CASSQGGLAGVVEQFF; CDR3nt: TGTGCCAGCAGCCAAGGGGGACTAGCGGGAGTGGTAGAGCAGTTCTTC
j_gene: TRBJ2-5; d_gene: TRBD2; v_gene: TRBV7-3; abundance: -; CDR3aa: CASSLSGRAGLETQYF; CDR3nt: TGTGCCAGCAGCTTAAGCGGGAGAGCGGGTTTAGAGACCCAGTACTTC
j_gene: TRBJ2-3; d_gene: TRBD2; v_gene: TRBV3-1/TRBV3-2; abundance: -; CDR3aa: CASSRLGLAGAPDTQYF; CDR3nt: TGTGCCAGCAGCCGACTCGGACTAGCGGGAGCCCCAGATACGCAGTATTTT
j_gene: TRBJ1-1; d_gene: TRBD1; v_gene: TRBV27; abundance: -; CDR3aa: CASSKDRGLSGTEAFF; CDR3nt: TGTGCCAGCAGTAAGGACAGGGGGCTAAGTGGAACTGAAGCTTTCTTT
j_gene: TRBJ1-2; d_gene: -; v_gene: TRBV5-1; abundance: -; CDR3aa: CASSPWTGYGYTF; CDR3nt: TGCGCCAGCAGCCCGTGGACTGGCTATGGCTACACCTTC
j_gene: TRBJ2-7; d_gene: TRBD2; v_gene: TRBV7-9; abundance: -; CDR3aa: CASSLPAGAYEQYF; CDR3nt: TGTGCCAGCAGCTTACCTGCGGGAGCCTACGAGCAGTACTTC
j_gene: TRBJ2-5; d_gene: -; v_gene: TRBV3-1/TRBV3-2; abundance: -; CDR3aa: CASSQSGGGTAQETQYF; CDR3nt: TGTGCCAGCAGCCAATCTGGAGGCGGGACAGCTCAAGAGACCCAGTACTTC
j_gene: TRBJ2-7; d_gene: TRBD1; v_gene: TRBV30; abundance: once; CDR3aa: CAWDTGAGGSYEQYF; CDR3nt: TGTGCCTGGGATACCGGGGCAGGGGGCTCCTACGAGCAGTACTTC
j_gene: TRBJ1-3; d_gene: TRBD1; v_gene: TRBV2; abundance: -; CDR3aa: CASGQDSGNTIYF; CDR3nt: TGTGCCAGTGGACAGGACTCTGGAAACACCATATATTTT
j_gene: TRBJ2-7; d_gene: -; v_gene: TRBV28; abundance: -; CDR3aa: CASSLSSSGGLAQYF; CDR3nt: TGTGCCAGCAGTTTATCTTCCTCCGGGGGGCTGGCGCAGTACTTC
j_gene: TRBJ2-6; d_gene: -; v_gene: TRBV18; abundance: -; CDR3aa: CASSRVFQASGANVLTF; CDR3nt: TGTGCCAGCTCACGGGTATTCCAGGCCTCTGGGGCCAACGTCCTGACTTTC
j_gene: TRBJ2-7; d_gene: TRBD2; v_gene: TRBV11-3; abundance: -; CDR3aa: CASSPGLAGDYEQYF; CDR3nt: TGTGCCAGCAGCCCAGGACTAGCGGGGGACTACGAGCAGTACTTC
j_gene: TRBJ2-1; d_gene: TRBD2; v_gene: TRBV29-1; abundance: -; CDR3aa: CSVEGGTSVEQFF; CDR3nt: TGCAGCGTTGAAGGGGGGACTAGCGTCGAGCAGTTCTTC
j_gene: TRBJ1-1; d_gene: -; v_gene: TRBV6-1; abundance: -; CDR3aa: CASSEGPLGTEAFF; CDR3nt: TGTGCCAGCAGTGAGGGCCCACTGGGCACTGAAGCTTTCTTT
j_gene: TRBJ2-7; d_gene: -; v_gene: TRBV11-2; abundance: -; CDR3aa: CASSWTRNEQYF; CDR3nt: TGTGCCAGCAGTTGGACTCGCAACGAGCAGTACTTC
j_gene: TRBJ1-4; d_gene: -; v_gene: TRBV28; abundance: -; CDR3aa: CASRRVIGEKLFF; CDR3nt: TGTGCCAGCAGGAGGGTGATTGGTGAAAAACTGTTTTTT
j_gene: TRBJ1-5; d_gene: TRBD1; v_gene: TRBV19; abundance: -; CDR3aa: CASRDREDSNQPQHF; CDR3nt: TGTGCCAGTAGGGACAGGGAAGATAGCAATCAGCCCCAGCATTTT
j_gene: TRBJ2-2; d_gene: -; v_gene: TRBV11-2; abundance: -; CDR3aa: CASSGLGMTNTGELFF; CDR3nt: TGTGCCAGCAGCGGACTTGGGATGACGAACACCGGGGAGCTGTTTTTT
j_gene: TRBJ1-2; d_gene: -; v_gene: TRBV28; abundance: -; CDR3aa: CASSYSDSQGGYTF; CDR3nt: TGTGCCAGCAGTTATTCCGACAGTCAGGGTGGCTACACCTTC
j_gene: TRBJ2-3; d_gene: TRBD2; v_gene: TRBV7-9; abundance: -; CDR3aa: CASSLGGLALPDTQYF; CDR3nt: TGTGCCAGCAGCTTAGGGGGACTAGCCCTTCCAGATACGCAGTATTTT
j_gene: TRBJ1-6; d_gene: TRBD1; v_gene: TRBV9; abundance: -; CDR3aa: CASSTGTGASPLHF; CDR3nt: TGTGCCAGCAGCACCGGGACAGGCGCCTCACCCCTCCACTTT
j_gene: TRBJ2-7; d_gene: -; v_gene: TRBV12-3/TRBV12-4; abundance: -; CDR3aa: CASSRDSYEQYF; CDR3nt: TGTGCCAGCAGCCGCGACAGCTACGAGCAGTACTTC
j_gene: TRBJ1-2; d_gene: -; v_gene: TRBV5-1; abundance: once; CDR3aa: CASSSDRISYGYTF; CDR3nt: TGCGCCAGCAGCTCAGACAGGATATCCTATGGCTACACCTTC
j_gene: TRBJ2-2; d_gene: TRBD2; v_gene: TRBV4-1; abundance: -; CDR3aa: CASSQESGGTGELFF; CDR3nt: TGCGCCAGCAGCCAAGAGTCGGGGGGGACCGGGGAGCTGTTTTTT
j_gene: TRBJ1-1; d_gene: -; v_gene: TRBV30; abundance: -; CDR3aa: CAWSVLGGQAKAFF; CDR3nt: TGTGCCTGGAGTGTACTTGGGGGCCAGGCAAAAGCTTTCTTT
j_gene: TRBJ2-2; d_gene: -; v_gene: TRBV4-3; abundance: -; CDR3aa: CASSQGRTPDTGELFF; CDR3nt: TGCGCCAGCAGCCAAGGGCGGACACCAGACACCGGGGAGCTGTTTTTT
j_gene: TRBJ2-3; d_gene: -; v_gene: TRBV7-3; abundance: few; CDR3aa: CASSLGFGGLGDTQYF; CDR3nt: TGTGCCAGCAGCTTAGGGTTCGGAGGGCTGGGGGATACGCAGTATTTT
j_gene: TRBJ1-5; d_gene: TRBD1; v_gene: TRBV14; abundance: -; CDR3aa: CASSQGQGPYQPQHF; CDR3nt: TGTGCCAGCAGCCAAGGACAGGGTCCGTATCAGCCCCAGCATTTT
j_gene: TRBJ2-3; d_gene: -; v_gene: TRBV7-6; abundance: once; CDR3aa: CASSSTSTDTQYF; CDR3nt: TGTGCCAGCAGCTCAACAAGCACAGATACGCAGTATTTT
j_gene: TRBJ2-7; d_gene: -; v_gene: TRBV2; abundance: once; CDR3aa: CASRIDGRLAYEQYF; CDR3nt: TGTGCCAGCAGGATCGACGGTCGACTAGCCTACGAGCAGTACTTC
j_gene: TRBJ2-5; d_gene: -; v_gene: TRBV2; abundance: -; CDR3aa: CASSLTGTETQYF; CDR3nt: TGTGCCAGCAGTTTGACAGGCACAGAGACCCAGTACTTC
j_gene: TRBJ2-6; d_gene: -; v_gene: TRBV4-1; abundance: -; CDR3aa: CASSQTPSGANVLTF; CDR3nt: TGCGCCAGCAGCCAGACTCCCTCTGGGGCCAACGTCCTGACTTTC
j_gene: TRBJ2-5; d_gene: -; v_gene: TRBV20-1; abundance: -; CDR3aa: CSAGRLETQYF; CDR3nt: TGCAGTGCGGGCCGTTTAGAGACCCAGTACTTC
j_gene: TRBJ1-2; d_gene: TRBD1; v_gene: TRBV28; abundance: -; CDR3aa: CASTLYLGQAYGYTF; CDR3nt: TGTGCCAGCACCCTTTATTTAGGACAGGCCTATGGCTACACCTTC
j_gene: TRBJ2-2; d_gene: -; v_gene: TRBV3-1/TRBV3-2; abundance: -; CDR3aa: CASSQAGVTGELFF; CDR3nt: TGTGCCAGCAGCCAAGCAGGGGTCACCGGGGAGCTGTTTTTT
j_gene: TRBJ1-5; d_gene: TRBD1; v_gene: TRBV28; abundance: -; CDR3aa: CASSLYRGLYQPQHF; CDR3nt: TGTGCCAGCAGTTTATACAGGGGGCTATATCAGCCCCAGCATTTT
j_gene: TRBJ2-7; d_gene: TRBD1; v_gene: TRBV9; abundance: -; CDR3aa: CASSGGTGKITYEQYF; CDR3nt: TGTGCCAGCAGCGGCGGGACAGGGAAGATCACCTACGAGCAGTACTTC